This TCR beta chain was sequenced for a study of blood T cells in healthy people across ages. Trimming removed 2 bases from V and 3 bases from J; junction bases left unmatched: 4. CDR1 ENHRY and CDR2 SYGVKD come from the germline V gene. The CDR3 loop spans 15 amino acids. A second PCR, run for about 7 to 12 cycles, used a sample-barcoded 5' primer plus a J-beta primer mix. TCRdb re-called the 5' RACE reads with MiXCR, one entry per CDR3 protein. This table has about 1.8 million distinct CDR3 sequences, around half appearing once. Of note for this clonotype: Antigen unknown.

Points from the study as a whole: It was found that TCR beta diversity correlated strongly with the percentage of naive T cells.

This sequence joins TRBV10-3 and TRBJ1-3; 7 bases map to TRBD1. This clonotype originated in a middle-aged woman in good health. What was sequenced was blood. CDR3 sequence reads: CAISERGTVGNTIYF. The CDR3 DNA is TGTGCCATCAGTGAGAGAGGGACAGTTGGAAACACCATATATTTT.